This entry features one TCR beta chain sequence. Its target is not known. This entry comes from a study of spatial heterogeneity in lung cancer. On the study more broadly: The study found that TCR transcript counts in tumor regions correlated strongly with a matched bulk RNA-seq T cell module score. An average of more than ten raw reads was observed per unique TCR and UMI combination. Study-level results: Counts of expanded alpha and beta TCRs within tumors tracked the tumor nonsynonymous mutation count.

Stated time point: sample taken at primary tumor resection. The sequenced material consisted of unsorted whole RNA from tumor, nontumor lung or frozen PBMC. The ends lost 2 bases at V and 2 bases at J; junction bases unmatched: 5. This CDR3 has 15 amino acids. The germline CDR1 and CDR2 sequences are SGHVS and FQNEAQ. A single record per CDR3 protein comes from TCRdb applying MiXCR to the 5' RACE reads. The sample shows about 18,000 distinct CDR3 sequences, 7% to 8% of them seen only once. The V gene is TRBV7-8, the J gene TRBJ2-5, with 7 nucleotides matching TRBD2. This clonotype was sampled from a female donor with early-stage non-small cell lung cancer. Sequences were derived from lung tumor tissue, sampled at surgery. The CDR3 spells CASSLLAAPQETQYF. As DNA, the CDR3 is TGTGCCAGCAGCTTACTAGCGGCCCCTCAAGAGACCCAGTACTTC. The full variable domain, completed using reference TRBV7-8 and TRBJ2-5, is GAGVSQSPRYKVAKRGQDVALRCDPISGHVSLFWYQQALGQGPEFLTYFQNEAQLDKSGLPSDRFFAERPEGSVSTLKIQRTQQEDSAVYLCASSLLAAPQETQYFGPGTRLLVL.